This is a list of T cell receptor beta chains from one sample in a study of CD8 T cells in ankylosing spondylitis. MiXCR, applied by TCRdb to the 5' RACE reads, yields one record per CDR3 protein. The sample holds around 300,000 distinct CDR3 sequences; 11% are singletons and the top ten take more than 7%. Specimen: blood, either unsorted or a sorted T cell fraction (not recorded which). The source of these receptors is a female donor with ankylosing spondylitis or in good health (not recorded which). The CDR3 runs from the conserved cysteine through the conserved F or W. The order of the fields is V gene, J gene, CDR3 protein.

>TRBV19|TRBJ2-1
CASSIIPGRDEQFF
>TRBV20-1|TRBJ2-1
CSARLAGGSYNEQFF
>TRBV9|TRBJ2-2
CASSVAGQGAGNTGELFF
>TRBV10-3|TRBJ2-1
CAISGSRNEQFF
>TRBV5-1|TRBJ2-3
CASSPGLPSLSQYF
>TRBV12-3/TRBV12-4|TRBJ2-5
CASTPTGAKAQYF
>TRBV5-1|TRBJ1-2
CASRPEQGYGYTF
>TRBV28|TRBJ1-1
CASRSEGILAFF
>TRBV19|TRBJ1-1
CASTPGTMNTEAFF
>TRBV5-1|TRBJ2-3
CASSLTSGGFDTQYF
>TRBV6-1|TRBJ2-1
CASSPLEGWHNEQFF
>TRBV6-1|TRBJ2-1
CASRISPRRGYEQFF
>TRBV11-2|TRBJ2-1
CASRLTGLYNEQFF
>TRBV5-4|TRBJ1-1
CASSPRTGYTEAFF
>TRBV19|TRBJ2-1
CASKGTSPNEQFF